This T cell receptor beta chain originates from a study of T cell responses to AZD1222 COVID-19 vaccine (dated by TCRdb to 2020 to 2023). General notes on the study: AZD1222 recipients given second doses at about 4 weeks or at about 12 weeks were pooled, since spike-specific TCR depth and breadth were not found to differ between the two schedules. Trial participants were enrolled into age subgroups of 18-55, 56-69 and 70-plus years, which contained 148, 28 and 57 TCR-sequenced participants, respectively. A total of approximately 230 trial participants underwent TCR sequencing, of whom some 210 received two doses of AZD1222 and about 25 received two doses of the MenACWY control vaccine.

Broader findings and caveats from the paper: No day 14 peak-response samples were available, so repertoires were characterized only after the peak T cell response. After two AZD1222 doses, spike-specific TCR breadth and depth were significantly higher than at day 0 and than in MenACWY recipients. The vaccine-associated CD4 TCRs covered the entire spike protein, and the dominant responses fell in regions 160-218 and 743-854. Conclusions about previously exposed vaccinees are limited because only 6 or 7 AZD1222 recipients were SARS-CoV-2 seropositive at baseline. Participants were mostly white British, with more females than males. The authors suggested clonal diversity may have been underestimated. The 56-69-year group was small, and its depth increase did not reach significance, likely because of low power. Nearly half of unique spike-specific TCRs reportedly recognized epitopes outside regions mutated in the B.1.351 and B.1.1.7 variants.

Taken with the paper, the label for time point translates to: baseline before first vaccination. Samples from vaccinated people were obtained from the UK trials COV001 and COV002, which included a single-blind randomized controlled phase 2/3 trial of AZD1222 (ChAdOx1 nCoV-19) in healthy adults. Trial participant PBMC samples were collected at day 0 and day 28 after the second dose for TCRbeta chain sequencing. Comments on this clone: It lacks a known antigen. No base-level quality is on record; no much larger clone is a single base apart.

The CDR3 spans 13 residues, from the cysteine through the phenylalanine. The kept DNA is CDR3 alone, 39 bases in frame from the first base. The germline ends are 7 bases apart after V is trimmed by 5 bases and J by 2 bases. The CDR1 and CDR2 encoded by the germline V gene (reference sequence) are MNHNY and SVGAGI. The CDR3 regions of human TCRbeta chains were subjected to immunosequencing. As for the authors' bioinformatics: TCRs in the repertoires were matched against a reference library of SARS-CoV-2-specific TCRs that had been generated with the MIRA antigen-specificity platform. Breadth meant the fraction of unique TCRs that were SARS-CoV-2-associated, whereas depth meant the fraction of total T cells that were SARS-CoV-2-associated. Each spike-specific TCR was assigned to its reactive spike region and to a CD4 or CD8 class using the MIRA data. Log10-transformed breadth and depth values were compared by one-way ANOVA with Sidak's multiple comparisons tests. In TCRdb, the immuneACCESS table is reduced to in-frame sequences with V and J assigned. These tables do not hold every clone; where another copy was compared, an unresolved V gene accounts for under half, and the others remain unexplained. The DNA was the basis for D and trimming; V, J and clone size are from that table. Present in this sample are approximately 110,000 clones, 88% of which were seen just once. 3.5% to 4.5% of the sample is in the top ten clones.

Sample: peripheral blood, taken on day 0 of AZD1222 vaccination. The receptor's source is an adult in good health. The chain is assembled from TRBV6-6 and TRBJ1-3; the D gene cannot be resolved reliably. In nucleotide form, the sequence is TGTGCCAGCAGTGACAATACTGGAAACACCATATATTTT. This is translated as CASSDNTGNTIYF.